A selection of T cell receptor beta chains follows, all from one sample in a study of T cell responses to AZD1222 COVID-19 vaccine. Clones were read by immunoSEQ multiplex PCR, and TCRdb kept only the in-frame ones, dropping some. The repertoire has 100,000 to 150,000 clones, about nine tenths of them found once; the top ten carry 6.9%. Material: peripheral blood, obtained on day 0 of AZD1222 vaccination. These receptors all stem from an adult in good health. CDR3s include the opening cysteine and the closing phenylalanine or tryptophan. The D gene is left open where the match is weak. Where a row states a size, it is once, few, many or the class of an expanded clone; other rows omit it.

V gene: TRBV10-2
J gene: TRBJ1-2
clone size: -
D gene: -
CDR3 DNA: TGCGCCAGCAGAGCAGGGGCCAGTTTAGGTGGCTACACCTTC
CDR3 protein: CASRAGASLGGYTF

V gene: TRBV10-3
J gene: TRBJ1-5
clone size: -
D gene: -
CDR3 DNA: TGTGCCATCAGTGACGTCCCCCATCAGCCCCAGCATTTT
CDR3 protein: CAISDVPHQPQHF

V gene: TRBV6-5
J gene: TRBJ1-4
clone size: -
D gene: -
CDR3 DNA: TGTGCCAGCAGTTACTCAGGGGCTGGGGGGGAAAAACTGTTTTTT
CDR3 protein: CASSYSGAGGEKLFF

V gene: TRBV6-5
J gene: TRBJ1-2
clone size: -
D gene: TRBD1
CDR3 DNA: TGTGCCAGCAGTAACTCAACAGGGGCCATTAACTATGGCTACACCTTC
CDR3 protein: CASSNSTGAINYGYTF

V gene: TRBV29-1
J gene: TRBJ1-4
clone size: -
D gene: TRBD1
CDR3 DNA: TGCACCGCGACAGGGGAGAATGAAAAACTGTTTTTT
CDR3 protein: CTATGENEKLFF

V gene: TRBV4-3
J gene: TRBJ2-7
clone size: once
D gene: -
CDR3 DNA: TGCGCCAGCAGCCAAGATGTTTGGGGGGGCTTAAGCGAGCAGTACTTC
CDR3 protein: CASSQDVWGGLSEQYF

V gene: TRBV6-7
J gene: TRBJ1-4
clone size: once
D gene: TRBD1
CDR3 DNA: TGTGCCGGGGACAGGGGGCGGGATGAAAAACTGTTTTTT
CDR3 protein: CAGDRGRDEKLFF

V gene: TRBV6-6
J gene: TRBJ2-2
clone size: few
D gene: TRBD2
CDR3 DNA: TGTGCCAGCAGTCAGGGACTAGCCGTGGGGAACACCGGGGAGCTGTTTTTT
CDR3 protein: CASSQGLAVGNTGELFF

V gene: TRBV29-1
J gene: TRBJ1-2
clone size: -
D gene: TRBD1
CDR3 DNA: TGCAGCGTCCTGGGACAGAACGGCTATGGCTACACCTTC
CDR3 protein: CSVLGQNGYGYTF

V gene: TRBV30
J gene: TRBJ1-2
clone size: -
D gene: -
CDR3 DNA: TGTGCCTGGGAATCCCACATGCTGGGGAACTATGGCTACACCTTC
CDR3 protein: CAWESHMLGNYGYTF

V gene: TRBV27
J gene: TRBJ2-3
clone size: -
D gene: -
CDR3 DNA: TGTGCCAGCAGAATTCAGGGTTCCACAGATACGCAGTATTTT
CDR3 protein: CASRIQGSTDTQYF

V gene: TRBV7-8
J gene: TRBJ1-1
clone size: -
D gene: -
CDR3 DNA: TGTGCCAGCACCCCCGGGGTTGAGGAAGCTTTCTTT
CDR3 protein: CASTPGVEEAFF

V gene: TRBV9
J gene: TRBJ2-1
clone size: -
D gene: TRBD2
CDR3 DNA: TGTGCCAGCAGCGAAACTGGGGGGGATTCCTACAATGAGCAGTTCTTC
CDR3 protein: CASSETGGDSYNEQFF

V gene: TRBV7-9
J gene: TRBJ1-5
clone size: -
D gene: -
CDR3 DNA: TGTGCCAGCAGCTTAGGTGACAGTAGCAATCAGCCCCAGCATTTT
CDR3 protein: CASSLGDSSNQPQHF

V gene: TRBV21-1
J gene: TRBJ2-5
clone size: -
D gene: -
CDR3 DNA: TGTGCCAGCAGCAACATTCTAGCGGGGCTAAAAGAGACCCAGTACTTC
CDR3 protein: CASSNILAGLKETQYF

V gene: TRBV6-2/TRBV6-3
J gene: TRBJ1-1
clone size: -
D gene: TRBD1
CDR3 DNA: TGTGCCAGCAGTTACAGGGGGCTGGGTACTGAAGCTTTCTTT
CDR3 protein: CASSYRGLGTEAFF

V gene: TRBV9
J gene: TRBJ1-1
clone size: -
D gene: -
CDR3 DNA: TGTGCCAGCAGCCCCGGGGGAGGGAACACTGAAGCTTTCTTT
CDR3 protein: CASSPGGGNTEAFF

V gene: TRBV5-7
J gene: TRBJ1-2
clone size: -
D gene: -
CDR3 DNA: TGTGCCACCGAGACAGAAGATGGCTACACCTTC
CDR3 protein: CATETEDGYTF

V gene: TRBV7-8
J gene: TRBJ2-7
clone size: -
D gene: TRBD2
CDR3 DNA: TGTGCCAGCAGCTTTACTAGCGGGGGCCTCAACCTCTACGAGCAGTACTTC
CDR3 protein: CASSFTSGGLNLYEQYF

V gene: TRBV30
J gene: TRBJ1-3
clone size: once
D gene: -
CDR3 DNA: TGTGCCTGGAGTCCACTTTCTGGGGGTTTGGCTGGAAACACCATATATTTT
CDR3 protein: CAWSPLSGGLAGNTIYF

V gene: TRBV11-3
J gene: TRBJ2-1
clone size: -
D gene: TRBD2
CDR3 DNA: TGTGCCAGCAGCTTAGGCCTAGCGGTCTACAATGAGCAGTTCTTC
CDR3 protein: CASSLGLAVYNEQFF

V gene: TRBV6-5
J gene: TRBJ1-6
clone size: -
D gene: TRBD1
CDR3 DNA: TGTGCCAGTACGACAGGGGGGACTAATTCACCCCTCCACTTT
CDR3 protein: CASTTGGTNSPLHF

V gene: TRBV15
J gene: TRBJ1-3
clone size: -
D gene: -
CDR3 DNA: TGTGCCACCAGCACTCGAGGTGGAGCGGACACCATATATTTT
CDR3 protein: CATSTRGGADTIYF

V gene: TRBV6-4
J gene: TRBJ1-6
clone size: -
D gene: -
CDR3 DNA: TGTGCCAGCAGAGGACGGGATCATTCACCCCTCCACTTT
CDR3 protein: CASRGRDHSPLHF

V gene: TRBV28
J gene: TRBJ1-3
clone size: -
D gene: TRBD1
CDR3 DNA: TGTGCCATCCGGGCGGGGACAGTTAGCACCATATATTTT
CDR3 protein: CAIRAGTVSTIYF

V gene: TRBV24-1
J gene: TRBJ1-3
clone size: -
D gene: TRBD1
CDR3 DNA: TGTGCCACCAGTGCTGGGACAGGTGACTTCTCTGGAAACACCATATATTTT
CDR3 protein: CATSAGTGDFSGNTIYF

V gene: TRBV6-2/TRBV6-3
J gene: TRBJ1-4
clone size: -
D gene: -
CDR3 DNA: TGTGCCAGCAGTTTCGGGCCAACTAATGAAAAACTGTTTTTT
CDR3 protein: CASSFGPTNEKLFF

V gene: TRBV19
J gene: TRBJ2-7
clone size: once
D gene: -
CDR3 DNA: TGTGCCAGTAGTACGAGGACGGCCTACGAGCAGTACTTC
CDR3 protein: CASSTRTAYEQYF

V gene: TRBV18
J gene: TRBJ1-3
clone size: few
D gene: -
CDR3 DNA: TGTGCCAGCCTTCCGGCAGACCTTCGGGGGAACACCATATATTTT
CDR3 protein: CASLPADLRGNTIYF

V gene: TRBV15
J gene: TRBJ2-7
clone size: -
D gene: TRBD1
CDR3 DNA: TGTGCCACCAGCAGAGGGGGACAGGGGGTTTACGAGCAGTACTTC
CDR3 protein: CATSRGGQGVYEQYF

V gene: TRBV28
J gene: TRBJ1-2
clone size: -
D gene: -
CDR3 DNA: TGTGCCAGCAGTCATCGGGGGAGGGTGTGGGGCTACACCTTC
CDR3 protein: CASSHRGRVWGYTF

V gene: TRBV7-6
J gene: TRBJ1-6
clone size: -
D gene: -
CDR3 DNA: TGTGCCAGCAGCCCAACAGGGAATTCACCCCTCCACTTT
CDR3 protein: CASSPTGNSPLHF

V gene: TRBV5-4
J gene: TRBJ2-5
clone size: -
D gene: -
CDR3 DNA: TGTGCCAGCAGCTTTGGGGGGGCGGAGACCCAGTACTTC
CDR3 protein: CASSFGGAETQYF

V gene: TRBV7-8
J gene: TRBJ1-4
clone size: -
D gene: -
CDR3 DNA: TGTGCCAGCAGCTTAGTGCGGGTTGCAACTAATGAAAAACTGTTTTTT
CDR3 protein: CASSLVRVATNEKLFF

V gene: TRBV10-2
J gene: TRBJ1-1
clone size: -
D gene: TRBD1
CDR3 DNA: TGCGCCAGCAGTGCGGGGACAGCTAACACTGAAGCTTTCTTT
CDR3 protein: CASSAGTANTEAFF

V gene: TRBV5-4
J gene: TRBJ1-2
clone size: once
D gene: TRBD1
CDR3 DNA: TGTGCCAGCCGCGGACAGGGGGACCTTTATGGCTACACCTTC
CDR3 protein: CASRGQGDLYGYTF

V gene: TRBV5-1
J gene: TRBJ1-2
clone size: -
D gene: -
CDR3 DNA: TGCGCCAGCAGCTTGGTCGGTTCTCAGGGGTATGGCTACACCTTC
CDR3 protein: CASSLVGSQGYGYTF

V gene: TRBV11-2
J gene: TRBJ1-2
clone size: -
D gene: -
CDR3 DNA: TGTGCCAGCAGCTTATTGTCCATCGGAGATGGCTACACCTTC
CDR3 protein: CASSLLSIGDGYTF

V gene: TRBV11-2
J gene: TRBJ2-5
clone size: -
D gene: TRBD1
CDR3 DNA: TGTGCCAGCAGCTCGCAGGACAGGGGGCTCGGAGAGACCCAGTACTTC
CDR3 protein: CASSSQDRGLGETQYF

V gene: TRBV28
J gene: TRBJ1-2
clone size: -
D gene: -
CDR3 DNA: TGTGCCAGCAGTCCAGGGCGGAACGGCTACACCTTC
CDR3 protein: CASSPGRNGYTF

V gene: TRBV27
J gene: TRBJ1-1
clone size: -
D gene: -
CDR3 DNA: TGTGCCAGCAGTTTACAGGAGGGAGGCACTGAAGCTTTCTTT
CDR3 protein: CASSLQEGGTEAFF

V gene: TRBV7-9
J gene: TRBJ1-2
clone size: -
D gene: -
CDR3 DNA: TGTGCCAGCAGCAGAACGACCCTTGGCTATGGCTACACCTTC
CDR3 protein: CASSRTTLGYGYTF

V gene: TRBV10-3
J gene: TRBJ1-3
clone size: -
D gene: -
CDR3 DNA: TGTGCCATCAAGGACAGTGGCTCTGGAAACACCATATATTTT
CDR3 protein: CAIKDSGSGNTIYF

V gene: TRBV11-3
J gene: TRBJ1-6
clone size: -
D gene: -
CDR3 DNA: TGTGCCAGCAGCTTAGCAGGGGCTGGCTCACCCCTCCACTTT
CDR3 protein: CASSLAGAGSPLHF

V gene: TRBV27
J gene: TRBJ2-7
clone size: medium-sized
D gene: TRBD2
CDR3 DNA: TGTGCCAGTAGGGAGGGAACCTACGAGCAGTACTTC
CDR3 protein: CASREGTYEQYF